This T cell receptor (beta chain) was identified during a study of shared clonotypes between healthy human individuals. Study-wide context: A couple of women and three men aged 18 to 49 made up the donors. Every donor yielded three CD4 naive, three CD4 memory, two CD8 naive and one CD8 memory plate. Findings and limits, study-wide: Generally, naive subsets (rather than memory subsets) showed larger estimated richness.

The CDR3 is 16 amino acids. Some 30,000 T cell genomes (approximately 180 ng DNA) went into each sorted-subset replicate. Using immunoSEQ multiplex PCR, the repertoire was profiled, and TCRdb retains in-frame clones only, with some absent. The sample consists of under 2.5 million clones, around 92% of them appearing once. As concerns this clone: Its cognate antigen is unknown.

The rearrangement joins TRBV21-1 to TRBJ2-7; the table's D gene call, TRBD2, was not cross checked with the DNA. TRBV21-1 is a pseudogene locus. This TCR was recovered from a man between 18 and 29 years old in good health. Some clones in this sample may be carry-over from other donors' samples. The sequenced sample was naive CD4+ T cells from PBMCs. The sample's subset: CD45RA+ positively selected. CDR3 region: CASSKDPLAVTYEQYF. The CDR3 DNA sequence: TGTGCCAGCAGCAAGGATCCACTAGCGGTAACCTACGAGCAGTACTTC.